These 18 T cell receptor beta chains share one sample of origin, sequenced in a study of CXCR3-negative and CXCR3-positive naive CD8 T cells. UMI-labeled TRB cDNA libraries were prepared by 5' RACE. Each CDR3 protein gets one entry in TCRdb, which reprocessed the 5' RACE reads and gives no DNA. The sample totals just over 60,000 distinct CDR3 sequences. The source material was naive CXCR3- CD8+ T cells from blood. Subset reported: CD45RO-CCR7+CD27+CD95- naive CD8+ T cells lacking CXCR3 (TNR3-). These receptors all come from a human donor in good health. Some clones in this sample may be carry-over from other donors' samples.

The V gene is TRBV20-1, the J gene TRBJ2-2; TCRdb proposes TRBD1, but this gene call is untestable without DNA. The CDR3 covers 15 residues. Germline V CDR1 and CDR2: DFQATT, SNEGSKA (reference sequence). CDR3 residues: CSARPGQTNTGEVFF.

The CDR3 protein is CASKPGHTNTEAFF. V usage is TRBV10-1 and J usage is TRBJ1-1; the D gene TCRdb calls, TRBD1, cannot be checked with no DNA. Germline CDR1 reads WNHNN; CDR2 reads SYGVQD (reference sequence). The CDR3 consists of 14 residues.

The chain recombines TRBV12-3 or TRBV12-4 with TRBJ1-2. CDR3 length: 13 residues. This chain's CDR3 is CATLLKANYGYTF.

The CDR3 is CASSIVGGAGTDTQYF. The V call is TRBV19, the J call TRBJ2-3; without DNA, the TCRdb call of TRBD1 cannot be checked. CDR3 size: 16 residues. Germline CDR1 is LNHDA and CDR2 is SQIVND (reference sequence).

V gene TRBV10-3 combines with J gene TRBJ2-3. Looked up from germline, CDR1 is ENHRY and CDR2 is SYGVKD. The length of the CDR3 is 13 residues. This CDR3 is CAINGPSTDTQYF.

This chain connects TRBV14 to TRBJ2-2; there is no DNA to check the TCRdb D call of TRBD2. This CDR3 is built from 15 residues. CDR1 is SGHDN, CDR2 FVKESK, per germline. CDR3 amino acids: CASSHSSAYTGELFF.

V usage is TRBV29-1 and J usage is TRBJ1-2; TCRdb selects TRBD1, and the lack of DNA leaves this call unchecked. The CDR3 runs 15 residues. Per germline, CDR1 SQVTM and CDR2 ANQGSEA. CDR3 loop: CSVDSGTESNYGYTF.

The V call is TRBV28, the J call TRBJ2-1; TCRdb outputs TRBD1, but without DNA this stays unchecked. Germline loops: CDR1 MDHEN, CDR2 SYDVKM. CDR3 size: 17 residues. CDR3 region: CASSLSDRVSLVNEQFF.

The V and J genes are TRBV4-3 and TRBJ2-1; the D call of TRBD2 rests on TCRdb alone, since no DNA is present to check it. CDR3 length: 15 residues. The germline CDR1 and CDR2 sequences are LGHNA and YSLEER. The CDR3 region is CASSRASGDYNEQFF.

The rearrangement joins TRBV6-5 to TRBJ2-3; TCRdb names TRBD2, which stays unverified in the absence of DNA. The CDR3 contains 15 residues. CDR1 is MNHEY and CDR2 is SVGAGI in the germline V gene. The CDR3 sequence: CASSYGLEGTDTQYF.

V gene TRBV29-1 combines with J gene TRBJ2-1; no DNA is available, so the TRBD1 call from TCRdb remains unchecked. Germline V gene sequence: CDR1 SQVTM, CDR2 ANQGSEA. This CDR3 is built from 13 residues. The CDR3 here is CSVVPTVYNEQFF.

The chain joins TRBV9 to TRBJ2-4; no DNA is available, so the TRBD1 call from TCRdb remains unchecked. Germline loops: CDR1 SGDLS, CDR2 YYNGEE. The CDR3 is 15 amino acids. The chain's CDR3 is CASSGAGAAKNIQYF.

The gene calls are TRBV2 and TRBJ2-1; without DNA, the TCRdb call of TRBD1 cannot be checked. The CDR3 has 14 amino acids. The germline V gene has CDR1 SNHLY and CDR2 FYNNEI. This CDR3 reads CASSERGQVHEQFF.

V usage is TRBV19 and J usage is TRBJ1-1. This CDR3 region has 17 residues. CDR1 and CDR2 from the germline V gene are LNHDA and SQIVND (reference sequence). The CDR3 here is CASSKGGLGHVNTEAFF. The variable domain in full, completed from reference TRBV19 and TRBJ1-1, reads DGGITQSPKYLFRKEGQNVTLSCEQNLNHDAMYWYRQDPGQGLRLIYYSQIVNDFQKGDIAEGYSVSREKKESFPLTVTSAQKNPTAFYLCASSKGGLGHVNTEAFFGQGTRLTVV.

The gene calls are TRBV20-1 and TRBJ2-1; the D call from TCRdb, TRBD1, cannot be confirmed without DNA. CDR3 size: 17 residues. CDR1 is DFQATT, CDR2 SNEGSKA, per germline (reference sequence). The CDR3 reads CSAEEVDGTSSYNEQFF.

The chain uses TRBV7-2 and TRBJ2-7; TCRdb indicates TRBD1, and absent DNA this call remains unverified. CDR1 and CDR2 from the germline V gene are SGHTA and FQGNSA. The CDR3 loop spans 18 amino acids. CDR3 sequence: CASSLVGTGTGPTYEQYF.

The V gene is TRBV4-3, the J gene TRBJ2-7; TCRdb selects TRBD1, and the lack of DNA leaves this call unchecked. CDR3 size: 16 residues. Germline assignment: CDR1 LGHNA and CDR2 YSLEER. The CDR3: CASSQDRAGAVYEQYF.

This sequence joins TRBV29-1 and TRBJ2-1; TCRdb's D gene call, TRBD2, goes unchecked for lack of DNA. The germline gives CDR1 SQVTM, CDR2 ANQGSEA. The CDR3 spans 14 residues. CDR3 in amino acids: CSVEGGWRLDEQFF.